The clone carrying this TCR beta chain was seen at least ten times. This entry comes from a study of human T cells and chemical hapten exposure. Study background: 2% DPC was applied to around 2 cm by around 2 cm of upper inner arm skin for sensitization. The study patch tested 0.01% DPC on the upper back and read results at 6 days. Throughout the roughly 25-week study, diphenylcyclopropenone was applied weekly to the patients' scalps.

The time point was: patch test 1, 2 weeks after DPC sensitization. Treatment defined: therapeutic diphenylcyclopropenone sensitization with weekly scalp DPC. As processed by the authors: Samples had a median of about 95,000 TCRs, ranging about 20,000 to 690,600. TCRdb re-analysed the RACE reads in MiXCR, keeping a single row per CDR3 protein. In this record, the V and J calls reflect TCRdb's handling and not the investigators' own analysis. The sample lists some 350,000 distinct CDR3 sequences; approximately 6.3% were seen once. V lost 6 bases and J lost 0; bases outside the gene matches: 4. Germline CDR1 reads SEHNR; CDR2 reads FQNEAQ (reference sequence). This CDR3 is built from 16 residues.

This chain connects TRBV7-9 to TRBJ2-3, with 12 bases that match TRBD2. The receptor was isolated from a woman between 18 and 30 years old with alopecia areata. Some clones in this sample may be carry-over from other donors' samples. Sequencing used whole blood, obtained in connection with sensitization to the hapten diphenylcyclopropenone (DPC). The DNA of the CDR3 is TGTGCCAGCAGTCAACTAGCGGGGGGAAGCACAGATACGCAGTATTTT. Protein: CASSQLAGGSTDTQYF.